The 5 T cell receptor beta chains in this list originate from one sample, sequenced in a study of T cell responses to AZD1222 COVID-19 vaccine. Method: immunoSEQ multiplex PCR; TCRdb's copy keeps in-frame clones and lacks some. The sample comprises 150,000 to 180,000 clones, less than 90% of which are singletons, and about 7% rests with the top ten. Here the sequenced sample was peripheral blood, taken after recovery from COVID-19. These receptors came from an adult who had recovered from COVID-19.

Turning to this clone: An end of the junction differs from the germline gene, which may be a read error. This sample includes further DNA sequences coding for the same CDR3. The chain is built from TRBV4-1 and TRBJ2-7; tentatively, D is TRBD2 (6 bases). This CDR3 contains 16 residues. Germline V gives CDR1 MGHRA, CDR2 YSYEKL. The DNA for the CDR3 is TGCGCCAGTAGCCAAGATCAATTGGGACTTTCCTACGAGCAGTACTTC. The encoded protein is CASSQDQLGLSYEQYF.

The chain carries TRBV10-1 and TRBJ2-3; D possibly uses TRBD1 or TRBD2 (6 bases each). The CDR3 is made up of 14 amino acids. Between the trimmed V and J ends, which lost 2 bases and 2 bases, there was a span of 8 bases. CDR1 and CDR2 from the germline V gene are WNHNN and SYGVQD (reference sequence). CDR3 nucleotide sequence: TGCGCCAGCAGTGAGGGGGGGCACACAGATACGCAGTATTTT. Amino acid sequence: CASSEGGHTDTQYF.

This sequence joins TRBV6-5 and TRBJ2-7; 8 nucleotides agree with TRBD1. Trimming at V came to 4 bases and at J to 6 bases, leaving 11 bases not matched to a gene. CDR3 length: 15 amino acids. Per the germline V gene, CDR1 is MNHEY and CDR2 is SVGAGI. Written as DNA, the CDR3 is TGTGCCAGCAGTTCGTCGGGACAGGTCTTCCTCGAGCAGTACTTC. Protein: CASSSSGQVFLEQYF.

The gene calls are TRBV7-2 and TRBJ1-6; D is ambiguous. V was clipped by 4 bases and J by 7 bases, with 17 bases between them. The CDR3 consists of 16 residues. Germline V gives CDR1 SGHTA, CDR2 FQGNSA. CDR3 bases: TGTGCCAGCAGCTCGGTCGCGCCGGCAGGCAATTCACCCCTCCACTTT. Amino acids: CASSSVAPAGNSPLHF.

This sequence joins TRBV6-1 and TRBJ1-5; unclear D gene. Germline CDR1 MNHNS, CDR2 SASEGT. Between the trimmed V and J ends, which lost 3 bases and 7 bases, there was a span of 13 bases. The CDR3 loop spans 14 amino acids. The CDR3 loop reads CASSETWRGQPQHF. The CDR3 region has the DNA TGTGCCAGCAGTGAGACCTGGAGAGGGCAGCCCCAGCATTTT.